This entry concerns a single T cell receptor (beta chain). This sample is part of a study of blood T cell repertoires in COVID-19. Study in general: The samples span acute and convalescent COVID-19 from the United States, Italy and Spain. T cells, B-cell-depleted T cells, or PBMCs provided the cDNA or gDNA that served as material.

V trimming: 0 bases; J trimming: 7 bases; junction bases outside the gene matches: 9. This CDR3 contains 15 residues. The germline V gene encodes CDR1 SGDLS and CDR2 YYNGEE. As originally analysed: Estimated nucleated cell counts came from reference gene primer amplification. Method: immunoSEQ multiplex PCR; TCRdb's copy keeps in-frame clones and lacks some. The V and J calls and the clone size are those of that table, but D and trimming were determined from the DNA. The table has 340,000 or so clones, around 83% seen once. This TCR derives from a young man with active or convalescent COVID-19. The chain recombines TRBV9 with TRBJ2-7; 8 bases are a match to TRBD2. The specimen sequenced was peripheral blood. CDR3 region: CASSVDPGGLSEQYF. The CDR3 bases are TGTGCCAGCAGCGTAGACCCGGGAGGGCTAAGTGAGCAGTACTTC.